The clone carrying this T cell receptor beta chain was seen only once. This entry comes from a study of blood T cell repertoires in COVID-19. Across the whole study: Samples came from the United States, Italy and Spain, spanning acute and convalescent COVID-19. The cDNA or gDNA used as material had been derived from T cells, B-cell-depleted T cells, or PBMCs.

The CDR3 length is 12 residues. V was clipped by 0 bases and J by 7 bases, with 6 bases between them. CDR1 MDHEN and CDR2 SYDVKM come from the germline V gene. Authors' analysis steps: Estimated nucleated cell counts came from reference gene primer amplification. Sequenced by immunoSEQ multiplex PCR; TCRdb stores in-frame clones only, minus some. V, J and clone size are taken as reported in that table, and D and trimming were inferred from the DNA itself. Here the sample spans around 250,000 clones, about 86% being singletons. The receptor was isolated from a man at least 80 years old with acute or convalescent COVID-19. The sequenced material came from peripheral blood. The V gene is TRBV28, the J gene TRBJ1-1, with D possibly TRBD1 on 6 matching bases. The CDR3 bases are TGTGCCAGCAGTTTATGGACAGGTGAAGCTTTCTTT. It translates to CASSLWTGEAFF.